The table lists the clone carrying this T cell receptor beta chain with a few counts. This record comes from a study of T-cell reconstitution after alpha-beta-depleted transplantation in children. Germline trimming cut 6 bases from V and 7 bases from J; bases unmatched to any gene: 7. Germline assignment: CDR1 DFQATT and CDR2 SNEGSKA (reference sequence). The CDR3 spans 14 residues. This sample's TCRbeta library carried unique molecular identifier barcodes. Each CDR3 protein is one row after TCRdb ran MiXCR on the PCR reads. The sample carries roughly 350,000 distinct CDR3 sequences, about a tenth recorded once.

This receptor was identified in a human donor who donated a stem cell graft to a child with acute lymphoblastic leukemia. The chain carries TRBV20-1 and TRBJ1-6; TRBD1 matches 9 bases. The sequencing used PBMCs from the stem cell graft donor, collected from the stem cell graft. The CDR3 sequence: CSASRDRVNSPLHF. CDR3 coding DNA: TGCAGTGCAAGCCGGGACAGGGTAAATTCACCCCTCCACTTT.